This TCR beta chain derives from a study of shared clonotypes between healthy human individuals. The protocol was immunoSEQ multiplex PCR, while the TCRdb copy is restricted to in-frame clones and leaves out a portion. The table records some 1 million clones, approximately 72% of them present only once. The sample holds a few counts of this clone. Its cognate antigen is unknown. The V gene lost 6 bases and the J gene lost 2 bases, with 16 bases spanning the gap. The germline V gene encodes CDR1 SNHLY and CDR2 FYNNEI. This CDR3 has 15 amino acids. Points from the study as a whole: A small donor pool kept down the genetic and exposure-history diversity that was represented.

What was sequenced was memory CD4+ T cells sorted from blood. Indicated subset: CD45RA-negative fraction. The chain has TRBV2 and TRBJ1-2, with D possibly being TRBD1 (5 bases). This sequence was found in a man aged 18 to 35 in good health. CDR3 residues: CASSPDRTLNYGYTF. CDR3 nucleotide sequence: TGTGCCAGCAGCCCCGACAGAACCCTAAACTATGGCTACACCTTC.